Below are 25 T cell receptor beta chains sequenced from a single sample in a study of T cells in Graves' hyperthyroidism and ophthalmopathy. What was amplified from RNA transcripts were TCR beta CDR3 regions. Researchers ran a first-round RT-PCR on the TCR CDR3 using the HTBI primer set. In TCRdb, the multiplex PCR reads were re-called with MiXCR into one record per CDR3 protein. The data show some 620,000 distinct CDR3 sequences, under 20% seen once. The material sequenced was blood. The source of these receptors is a woman aged 25 to 39 with Graves' hyperthyroidism.

This clonotype was counted only a few times. The chain links TRBV24-1 to TRBJ2-1, with a possible D match to TRBD2 (6 bases). V gave up 3 bases and J gave up 3 bases, with 11 bases separating them. Germline V gives CDR1 KGHDR, CDR2 SFDVKD. This CDR3 region has 15 residues. CDR3 sequence reads: CATSDPGTYYNEQFF. The CDR3, as DNA: TGTGCCACCAGTGATCCCGGGACTTACTACAATGAGCAGTTCTTC.

The chain links TRBV6-2 or TRBV6-3 to TRBJ2-6; the D gene is possibly TRBD1 (6 bases). The germline V gene has CDR1 MNHEY and CDR2 SVGEGT. Deletions cut 6 bases from V and 0 bases from J, with 15 bases between. The CDR3 covers 17 residues. CDR3 in amino acids: CASSGKTGSSGANVLTF. For the CDR3, the DNA is TGTGCCAGCAGCGGAAAGACAGGCAGCTCTGGGGCCAACGTCCTGACTTTC.

The table lists this clonotype with many counts. The chain has TRBV6-1 and TRBJ1-5; D is undetermined. This CDR3 spans 13 amino acids. Germline V gives CDR1 MNHNS, CDR2 SASEGT. The V and J ends lost 4 bases and 2 bases respectively, with 6 bases between them. The CDR3, as DNA: TGTGCCAGCAGTGGAAGGGGCAATCAGCCCCAGCATTTT. It encodes CASSGRGNQPQHF.

This clonotype has a handful of counts. The V gene is TRBV5-4, the J gene TRBJ2-6; D ambiguous. Germline CDR1 is SGHNT and CDR2 is YYREEE (reference sequence). V gave up 3 bases and J gave up 0 bases, with 7 bases separating them. This CDR3 is 15 amino acids long. In DNA, the CDR3 is TGTGCCAGCAGCTCCTACGTCTCTGGGGCCAACGTCCTGACTTTC. Translating gives CASSSYVSGANVLTF. The full variable domain, completed using reference TRBV5-4 and TRBJ2-6, is ETGVTQSPTHLIKTRGQQVTLRCSSQSGHNTVSWYQQALGQGPQFIFQYYREEENGRGNFPPRFSGLQFPNYSSELNVNALELDDSALYLCASSSYVSGANVLTFGAGSRLTVL.

This clonotype came up a few times. The gene calls are TRBV6-1 and TRBJ1-1; possibly TRBD1 for D (5 bases). Trimming left V 6 bases short and J 7 bases short, with 24 bases between. The CDR3 runs 16 residues. Germline V gene data show CDR1 as MNHNS and CDR2 as SASEGT. This CDR3 reads CASRPPVGQTWIEAFF. The DNA for the CDR3 is TGTGCCAGCAGACCCCCGGTGGGGCAGACCTGGATTGAAGCTTTCTTT.

This clonotype was detected a few times. The J gene is TRBJ1-4, the V gene TRBV5-1; D unresolved. Trimming took 4 bases from V and 0 from J, leaving 10 bases between them. Germline loops: CDR1 SGHRS, CDR2 YFSETQ. This CDR3 has 15 residues. CDR3 DNA sequence: TGCGCCAGCAGCATGGAGATGCCAACTAATGAAAAACTGTTTTTT. Translating gives CASSMEMPTNEKLFF.

Only a few counts were recorded for this clonotype. This chain uses TRBV19 with TRBJ1-1; 7 positions agree with TRBD1. CDR1 LNHDA and CDR2 SQIVND come from the germline V gene (reference sequence). V lost 5 bases and J lost 7; bases outside the gene matches: 7. The CDR3 is 13 amino acids. The CDR3 bases are TGTGCCAGTAGTTCACTAGGACAGGTTGAAGCTTTCTTT. Translating it yields CASSSLGQVEAFF.

This clonotype was counted ten times or more. The chain has TRBV7-9 and TRBJ2-3; 8 bases are shared with TRBD1. Looked up from germline, CDR1 is SEHNR and CDR2 is FQNEAQ (reference sequence). This CDR3 comprises 14 residues. The V and J ends lost 4 bases and 8 bases, in that order; junction bases with no gene match: 8. In DNA form, the CDR3 reads TGTGCCAGCAGCTACGACAGGGGCCTCGTTACGCAGTATTTT. It translates to CASSYDRGLVTQYF.

This clonotype appeared many times. The V gene is TRBV15, the J gene TRBJ2-3; D gene ambiguous. The germline V and J ends were trimmed by 0 bases and 4 bases, with 17 bases remaining between them. The CDR3 length is 17 residues. Germline-derived CDR1 and CDR2 are LNHNV and YYDKDF (reference sequence). The CDR3 nucleotides read TGTGCCACCAGCAGAGATCTTTCTTTGTCGATCGCAGATACGCAGTATTTT. It codes for CATSRDLSLSIADTQYF.

In its sample, this clonotype was seen many times. The rearrangement joins TRBV28 to TRBJ1-4; 9 positions match TRBD1. The V gene end was trimmed by 3 bases and the J gene end by 4 bases; junction bases not matched to a gene: 9. From germline, CDR1 is MDHEN and CDR2 SYDVKM. This CDR3 is built from 17 residues. CDR3 amino acids: CASSFTGGGRYNEKLFF. CDR3 coding DNA: TGTGCCAGCAGTTTCACAGGGGGCGGGAGATATAATGAAAAACTGTTTTTT.

This chain connects TRBV29-1 to TRBJ1-1, with D hard to call. V was shortened by 0 bases and J by 0 bases, with 8 bases between the two germline ends. This CDR3 region has 14 residues. The germline CDR1 and CDR2 sequences are SQVTM and ANQGSEA. In nucleotides, the CDR3 is TGCAGCGTTGAAGAGCCGTATATGAACACTGAAGCTTTCTTT. Its protein product is CSVEEPYMNTEAFF.

To note about this clonotype: Given a much more abundant clone one base away, this may be a read error. Because it lacks the conserved phenylalanine or tryptophan at the end, this CDR3 is likely a read error. The rearrangement joins TRBV12-3 or TRBV12-4 to TRBJ2-1; 16 bases match TRBD2. Losses at the gene ends were 4 bases for V and 0 bases for J; bases not matched to a gene: 3. The CDR3 runs to 18 residues. CDR3 region: CASSSGLAGGVSYNEQFS. The CDR3 coding sequence is TGTGCCAGCAGTTCGGGACTAGCGGGAGGGGTCTCCTACAATGAGCAGTTCTCC.

The table lists this clonotype with a few counts. This CDR3 reads CASSLIRGRNGYTF. CDR3 nucleotides: TGTGCCAGCAGTTTAATTAGGGGGCGTAATGGCTACACCTTC. The V gene is TRBV27, the J gene TRBJ1-2, with 7 nucleotides matching TRBD1. The CDR3 has 14 amino acids. V trimming: 2 bases; J trimming: 6 bases; junction bases outside the gene matches: 6. Germline V gene sequence: CDR1 MNHEY, CDR2 SMNVEV (reference sequence).

In DNA, the CDR3 is TGTGCCAGCAGCGGGACCCGACTGTCTTCGAGCTCCTACAATGAGCAGTTCTTC. Encoded protein: CASSGTRLSSSSYNEQFF. The chain recombines TRBV9 with TRBJ2-1, with D unclear. Trimming pared 3 bases from V and 0 bases from J, leaving 19 bases between. This CDR3 comprises 18 residues. Germline CDR1 is SGDLS and CDR2 is YYNGEE.

This clonotype was recorded many times. The chain recombines TRBV20-1 with TRBJ2-7; D tentatively reads TRBD1 or TRBD2 (5 bases each). V was trimmed by 4 bases and J by 6 bases, leaving 10 bases between them. Germline CDR1 DFQATT, CDR2 SNEGSKA (reference sequence). The CDR3 extends over 11 amino acids. The CDR3 DNA is TGCAGTGCTAAGGGACCGGGCGAGCAGTACTTC. The encoded protein is CSAKGPGEQYF.

This clonotype was counted between two and nine times. V gene TRBV2 combines with J gene TRBJ1-5, with 7 bases aligning to TRBD1. The CDR3 length is 17 residues. V lost 2 bases to trimming and J lost 0 bases; unmatched junction nucleotides: 7. The germline V gene encodes CDR1 SNHLY and CDR2 FYNNEI. CDR3 loop: CASSEWDRNYSNQPQHF. Here the CDR3 DNA reads TGTGCCAGCAGTGAATGGGACAGAAATTATAGCAATCAGCCCCAGCATTTT.

This clonotype occurred a few times. The gene calls are TRBV7-3 and TRBJ2-3; the match to TRBD2 covers 7 bases. CDR1 and CDR2 (germline): SGHTA, FQGTGA. The CDR3 has 14 amino acids. The junction had 9 bases not matched to a gene; V was cut back by 5 bases and J by 7 bases. CDR3: CASSPNRGGNTQYF. The CDR3 DNA reads as TGTGCCAGCAGCCCGAACCGCGGGGGAAATACGCAGTATTTT. The variable domain in full, with the rest retrieved from reference TRBV7-3 and TRBJ2-3, is GAGVSQTPSNKVTEKGKYVELRCDPISGHTALYWYRQSLGQGPEFLIYFQGTGAADDSGLPNDRFFAVRPEGSVSTLKIQRTERGDSAVYLCASSPNRGGNTQYFGPGTRLTVL.

There are many counts of this clonotype. The CDR3 coding sequence is TGTGCCAGCAGACCCGGGACAGGCCAAGAGCAGTACTTC. Its protein is CASRPGTGQEQYF. The rearrangement links TRBV27 to TRBJ2-7; 8 bases line up with TRBD1. The V and J ends lost 6 bases and 7 bases, in that order; junction bases with no gene match: 8. Germline-derived CDR1 and CDR2 are MNHEY and SMNVEV (reference sequence). CDR3 length: 13 amino acids.

There are many counts of this clonotype. The chain links TRBV10-1 to TRBJ1-6; 8 positions agree with TRBD1. The CDR3 has 13 amino acids. CDR1 and CDR2 (germline): WNHNN, SYGVQD (reference sequence). The trim removed 8 bases at V and 7 bases at J, leaving 4 bases unmatched. The chain's CDR3 is CASSDRGNSPLHF. CDR3 sequence (DNA): TGCGCCAGCTCCGACAGGGGAAATTCACCCCTCCACTTT.

With regard to this clonotype: This clone may be a read error of a much larger clone one base away. The V gene is TRBV5-8, the J gene TRBJ2-3; D not resolved. The CDR3 length is 14 residues. Germline V CDR1 and CDR2: SGHTS, YDEGEE. V shed 9 bases and J shed 2 bases, with 16 bases lying between them. The CDR3 region has the DNA TGTGCCAACACGAGGTCTCACAACACAGATACGCAGTATTTT. Its translation: CANTRSHNTDTQYF.

The chain has TRBV30 and TRBJ2-3; 10 nucleotides agree with TRBD2. V dropped 0 bases and J dropped 2; count of bases not matched to a gene: 5. Germline V gene lookup returns CDR1 GTSNPN and CDR2 SVGIG (reference sequence). CDR3 length equals 16 residues. The CDR3 region is CAWSVGLAGATDTQYF. In DNA, the CDR3 is TGTGCCTGGAGTGTAGGGCTAGCGGGAGCCACAGATACGCAGTATTTT.

CDR3 bases: TGTGCCAGCAGCTTAGAGCCGGGGGCGCCCCCCTACGAGCAGTACTTC. It codes for CASSLEPGAPPYEQYF. This chain joins TRBV7-9 and TRBJ2-7; either TRBD1 or TRBD2 may supply D (6 bases each). The CDR3 is 16 residues long. Trimming took off 1 base at V and 2 bases at J, with 15 bases between the two ends. From germline, CDR1 is SEHNR and CDR2 FQNEAQ (reference sequence).

This clonotype was found a few times. V gene TRBV6-5 combines with J gene TRBJ2-3; no definite D call. The germline V and J ends were trimmed by 2 bases and 1 base, with 4 bases remaining between them. Per germline, CDR1 MNHEY and CDR2 SVGAGI. The CDR3 is 13 amino acids. DNA of the CDR3: TGTGCCAGCAGTTACGATCGCACAGATACGCAGTATTTT. Translating gives CASSYDRTDTQYF.

This clonotype was observed at least ten times. The chain is built from TRBV20-1 and TRBJ2-7; perhaps TRBD2 as D (6 bases). CDR3 length: 13 residues. Germline V gene lookup returns CDR1 DFQATT and CDR2 SNEGSKA (reference sequence). Trimming cost V 6 bases and J 5 bases, with 17 bases left between them. This CDR3 is CSAPQAGRDEQYF. The CDR3 region has the DNA TGCAGTGCACCTCAAGCGGGTAGAGACGAGCAGTACTTC.

The chain couples TRBV7-3 to TRBJ2-1; TRBD2 matches at 10 bases. This CDR3 spans 13 amino acids. CDR1 SGHTA and CDR2 FQGTGA come from the germline V gene. Trimming cost V 6 bases and J 10 bases; bases outside gene matches: 6. CDR3 amino acids: CASRASGSREQFF. The CDR3 region has the DNA TGTGCCAGCAGGGCTAGCGGGAGTCGAGAGCAGTTCTTC.